The present T cell receptor (beta chain) was sequenced within a study of lymphopenia after photon versus proton radiotherapy. Whole-study results and caveats: Post-nadir diversity loss with photons came from oligoclonal expansion, particularly CD8+ Temra cells.

The repertoire was sequenced with immunoSEQ multiplex PCR; TCRdb's copy has only in-frame clones and lacks some. Of roughly 150,000 clones in the sample, 88% were seen once. The V and J ends lost 6 bases and 0 bases respectively, with 0 bases between them. Germline assignment: CDR1 LNHDA and CDR2 SQIVND (reference sequence). This CDR3 has 12 residues. Points on this clone: Its antigen remains unidentified.

Material: peripheral blood, obtained from a patient treated with photon-based radiotherapy. The chain employs TRBV19 and TRBJ2-6; D remains unclear. The receptor comes from a man aged 50-59 years with gastric cancer. In nucleotides, the CDR3 is TGTGCCAGTAGCTCTGGGGCCAACGTCCTGACTTTC. Translating it yields CASSSGANVLTF.